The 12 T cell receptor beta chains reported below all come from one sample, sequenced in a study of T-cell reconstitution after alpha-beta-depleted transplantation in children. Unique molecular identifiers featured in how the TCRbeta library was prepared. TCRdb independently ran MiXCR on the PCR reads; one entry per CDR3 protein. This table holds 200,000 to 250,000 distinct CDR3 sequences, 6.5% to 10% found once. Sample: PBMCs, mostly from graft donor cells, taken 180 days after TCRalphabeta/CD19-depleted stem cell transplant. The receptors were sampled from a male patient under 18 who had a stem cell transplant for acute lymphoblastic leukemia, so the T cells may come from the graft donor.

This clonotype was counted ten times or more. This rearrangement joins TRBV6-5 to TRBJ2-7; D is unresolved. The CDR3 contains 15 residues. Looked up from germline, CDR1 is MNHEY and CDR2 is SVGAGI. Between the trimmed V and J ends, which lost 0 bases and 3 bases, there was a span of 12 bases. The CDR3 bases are TGTGCCAGCAGTTACTCTCGAGCTTCTTACTACGAGCAGTACTTC. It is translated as CASSYSRASYYEQYF.

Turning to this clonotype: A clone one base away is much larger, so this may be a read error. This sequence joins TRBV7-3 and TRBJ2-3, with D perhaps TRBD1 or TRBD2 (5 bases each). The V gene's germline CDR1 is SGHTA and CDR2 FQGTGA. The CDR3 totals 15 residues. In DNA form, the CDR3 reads TGTGCCAGCAGCTTATCGACGGGAAGGGGAGATACGCAGAATTTT. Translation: CASSLSTGRGDTQNF.

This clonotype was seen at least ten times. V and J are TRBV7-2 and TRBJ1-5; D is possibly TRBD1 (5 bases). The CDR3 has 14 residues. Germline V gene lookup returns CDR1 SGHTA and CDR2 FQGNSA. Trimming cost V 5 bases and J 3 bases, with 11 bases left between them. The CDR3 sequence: CASSVRDLNQPQHF. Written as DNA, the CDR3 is TGTGCCAGCAGCGTCAGGGATCTCAATCAGCCCCAGCATTTT. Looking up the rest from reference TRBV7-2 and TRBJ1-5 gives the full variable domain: GAGVSQSPSNKVTEKGKDVELRCDPISGHTALYWYRQSLGQGLEFLIYFQGNSAPDKSGLPSDRFSAERTGGSVSTLTIQRTQQEDSAVYLCASSVRDLNQPQHFGDGTRLSIL.

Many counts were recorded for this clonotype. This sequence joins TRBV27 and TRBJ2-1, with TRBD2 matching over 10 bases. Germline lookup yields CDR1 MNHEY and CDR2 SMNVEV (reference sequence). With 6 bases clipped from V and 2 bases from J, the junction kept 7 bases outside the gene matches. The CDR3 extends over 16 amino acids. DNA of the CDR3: TGTGCCAGCAGAAACAGGGGGACTAGCGCCTACAATGAGCAGTTCTTC. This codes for CASRNRGTSAYNEQFF.

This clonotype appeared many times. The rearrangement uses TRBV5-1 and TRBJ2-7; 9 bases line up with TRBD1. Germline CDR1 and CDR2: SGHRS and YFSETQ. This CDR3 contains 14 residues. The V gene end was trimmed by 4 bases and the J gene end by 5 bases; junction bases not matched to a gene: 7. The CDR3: CASSPSGTGNEQYF. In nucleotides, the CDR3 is TGCGCCAGCAGCCCATCTGGGACAGGGAACGAGCAGTACTTC.

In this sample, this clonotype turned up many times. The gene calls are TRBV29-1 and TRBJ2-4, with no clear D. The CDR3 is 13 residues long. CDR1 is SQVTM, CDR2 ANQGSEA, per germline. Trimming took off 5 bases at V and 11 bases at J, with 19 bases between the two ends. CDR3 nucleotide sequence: TGCAGCGTTCTCGACCCCCCCGCAGGCGTTCAGTACTTC. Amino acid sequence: CSVLDPPAGVQYF.

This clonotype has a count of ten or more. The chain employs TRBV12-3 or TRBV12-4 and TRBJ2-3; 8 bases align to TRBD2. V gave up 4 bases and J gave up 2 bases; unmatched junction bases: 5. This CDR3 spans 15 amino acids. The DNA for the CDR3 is TGTGCCAGCAGTTATCAAGCGGGGGACACAGATACGCAGTATTTT. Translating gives CASSYQAGDTDTQYF.

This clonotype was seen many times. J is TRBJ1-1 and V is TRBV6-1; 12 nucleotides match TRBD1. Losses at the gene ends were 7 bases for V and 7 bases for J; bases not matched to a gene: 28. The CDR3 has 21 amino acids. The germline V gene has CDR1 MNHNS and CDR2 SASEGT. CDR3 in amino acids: CASKVNLGQGAPGDGIFEAFF. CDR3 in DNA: TGTGCCAGCAAGGTGAATCTGGGACAGGGGGCGCCCGGAGATGGGATCTTTGAAGCTTTCTTT.

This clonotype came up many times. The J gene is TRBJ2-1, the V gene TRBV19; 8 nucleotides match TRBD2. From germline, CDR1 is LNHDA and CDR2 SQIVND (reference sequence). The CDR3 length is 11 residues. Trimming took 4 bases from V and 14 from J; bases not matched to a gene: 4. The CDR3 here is CASSTGTRKFF. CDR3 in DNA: TGTGCCAGTAGTACCGGGACTAGAAAGTTCTTC.

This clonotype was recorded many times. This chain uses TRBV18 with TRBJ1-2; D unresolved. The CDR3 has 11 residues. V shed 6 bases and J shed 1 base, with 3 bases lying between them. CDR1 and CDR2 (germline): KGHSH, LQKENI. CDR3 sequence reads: CASSHNYGYTF. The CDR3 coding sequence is TGTGCCAGCTCCCATAACTATGGCTACACCTTC.

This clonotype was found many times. The DNA of the CDR3 is TGCGCCAGCAGCTTGGGGATAGCGGGGGTGTACAATGAGCAGTTCTTC. Protein sequence: CASSLGIAGVYNEQFF. This chain joins TRBV5-1 and TRBJ2-1; TRBD2 aligns across 9 bases. Unmatched junction bases numbered 5, after V lost 0 bases and J lost 4 bases. Per germline, CDR1 SGHRS and CDR2 YFSETQ. CDR3 length equals 16 residues.

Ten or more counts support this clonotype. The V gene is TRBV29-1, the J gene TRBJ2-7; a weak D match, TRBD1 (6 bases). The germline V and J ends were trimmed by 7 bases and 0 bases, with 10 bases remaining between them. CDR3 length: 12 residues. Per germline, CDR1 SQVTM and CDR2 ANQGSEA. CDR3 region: CSAGTLSYEQYF. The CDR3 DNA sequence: TGCAGCGCAGGGACACTCTCCTACGAGCAGTACTTC.